This TCR beta chain was sequenced for a study of cytomegalovirus exposure and HLA in healthy donors (dated by TCRdb to about 2017). Describing the broader study: An earlier analysis of 587 of the donors reported about 250 Gb of sequence data and more than 90 million unique TCR beta sequences from around 200 million T cells. Roughly 300 gigabases of sequencing data and approximately 84 million unique TCR sequences were included in an early release covering 550 to 650 HLA-typed donors. Among the roughly 400 genotyped donors, around 79% belonged to the genetic ancestry cluster associated with self-reported Caucasian donors. The study aimed to test whether cataloging public T cell receptors could reveal signatures of past pathogen exposure. The study used immunosequencing to profile the T cell repertoires of under 700 subjects and linked those repertoires to cytomegalovirus serostatus. Along with the roughly 610-subject first cohort, a separate validation cohort of over a hundred different subjects was used. To predict cytomegalovirus infection status, the study brought together high-throughput TCR immunosequencing, statistical association of individual TCRs with disease status, and machine learning. A later analysis re-examined previously published TCR beta repertoires from 600 to 700 donors and added high-resolution HLA genotyping to investigate patterns of TCR occurrence. Rather than using new phenotypic data, the later analysis identified candidate immune exposures from TCR beta sequences and from how often those sequences occurred across donors. An earlier analysis of about 620 of the donors applied high-throughput TCR beta sequencing to assess whether each TCR beta V gene segment acted as functional or pseudogenic. Alongside the repertoire data, information on donor age, sex, ethnicity and CMV serostatus was compiled. A later genetic analysis used genome-wide SNP genotypes for about three fifths of the 666 donors, treating that subset as a discovery cohort. Every repertoire in the discovery cohort had been generated on one and the same sequencing platform. Both class I and class II loci were covered by HLA typing, at four-digit resolution. The number of donors typed differed by locus, with 629-630 for A, B, C, DRB1 and DQB1, approximately 500 for DQA1, about 610 for DPA1, and some 440 for DPB1. Several DR-DQ haplotypes were treated as single units for association and clustering because of strong linkage in the cohort. Across approximately 420 genotyped donors of the cohort, an average of approximately 240,000 unique TCR beta nucleotide sequences per donor were sequenced, and roughly 20% of those sequences were non-productive.

Libraries came from the immunoSEQ multiplex PCR assay. For the multiplex PCR, a mixture combining 60 forward primers for TCR Vbeta segments and 13 reverse primers for TCR Jbeta segments was used. The CDR3 region of rearranged TCR beta genes was amplified from genomic DNA by a multiplex PCR assay. The Illumina HiSeq System was used to sequence the amplified TCR beta libraries as 87-base-pair reads. As for how the authors treated the data: Across the 670 or so repertoires, a later analysis counted 75 million to 90 million unique TCR beta chains, 9.5 million to 12 million of which were shared by at least two donors. A nearest-neighbor algorithm error-corrected the raw reads and collapsed the reads into unique sequences, merging closely related sequences to remove PCR and sequencing errors. CDR3 sequences were aligned to IMGT reference sequences to assign V, D and J gene segments. Each retained sequence needed at least a six-nucleotide match to both a V gene segment and a J gene segment. Rearrangements were called productive when the CDR3 lacked stop codons and stayed in frame with V and J; all others were non-productive. CDR3 was defined according to IMGT convention as the region running from the second conserved V-encoded cysteine to the conserved J-encoded phenylalanine. Sequences without an unambiguous match to a single V gene segment were excluded from the earlier analysis of a few hundred of the donors. In an earlier analysis of several hundred of the donors, V segments were called functional above 56.7% productive rearrangements and were called segregating when the between-donor standard deviation exceeded 5%. A statistical classification framework was built for diagnosing cytomegalovirus status from the catalog of TCR beta chain sequences. In a later analysis, TCR nucleotide sequences were compared against IMGT/GENE-DB human TR gene sequences so that V and J genes could be assigned. A later analysis assigned CDR3 sequences and most-parsimonious VDJ recombination scenarios with the TCRdist pipeline. In a later analysis, each TCR beta chain was defined by its CDR3 amino acid sequence together with its V-gene family, and reads lacking a unique V-gene family were excluded. As a way to deal with suspected cross-contamination and a sequencing artifact, a later analysis dropped under 600 nucleotide sequences that were highly shared and had low generation probability. In a later analysis, a clonal expansion index was calculated for each public chain from normalized within-repertoire ranks of inferred template counts. A later analysis computed generation probabilities with a VDJ recombination model fitted to out-of-frame rearrangements, and checked the results against IGoR. In a later analysis, hypergeometric tests were used to score TCR-TCR, TCR-HLA and TCR-CMV co-occurrence, with a repertoire-size bias correction applied to TCR pairs. A later analysis estimated false discovery rates by permuting HLA or CMV assignments 20 times. In a later analysis, co-occurring TCRs were grouped using DBSCAN, and TCRdist sequence similarity was added for clustering within HLA-allele-positive subsets. Repertoires with fewer than 30,000 or more than 120,000 public chains, plus five repertoires with anomalous nucleotide sharing, were excluded from co-occurrence clustering. The source is immuneACCESS, and TCRdb retained only in-frame sequences with V and J called. Part of the clones is not carried over; for the studies checked, unresolved V genes explain less than half of this, and the remainder is unexplained. V and J calls and clone size are those listed in that table; D and trimming were worked out from the DNA. A total of 150,000 to 200,000 clones appear in this sample, about 82% of them only once. The ten biggest clones cover about 7.7% of the sample.

The cohort comprised under 700 healthy bone marrow donors. At the time of sampling, every cohort member was nominally healthy, though immune exposures that went unrecorded were likely present. The donor tested CMV seropositive and was one of the 289 seropositive cohort members. A peripheral blood sample was provided by each donor, and peripheral blood mononuclear cells were used for TCR beta sequencing. The Qiagen DNeasy Blood Extraction Kit was used to extract genomic DNA from the blood cell samples. The investigation overall reported the following: Specific HLA alleles were associated with some 15,000 TCR beta sequences at a false discovery rate of 0.05 in a later analysis. A later analysis found that most CMV-associated TCR beta chains appeared HLA-restricted, with HLA associations seemingly driven largely by CMV exposure. The presence/absence analyses assumed that sequencing depth was roughly uniform across donors, and that assumption may not be true. In a later genetic analysis, a missense DCLRE1C variant was associated with V-gene and J-gene trimming of TCR beta chains, and the association was replicated in an independent cohort. When HLA alleles, especially DR and DQ, strongly co-occurred, attributing TCR associations to individual alleles was difficult. A later analysis reported that several top co-occurrence clusters appeared linked to parvovirus B19, influenza, CMV and Epstein-Barr virus. In a later analysis, HLA-associated TCR beta chains were found to be more clonally expanded and to have lower generation probabilities than equally common non-associated chains. According to a later genetic analysis, donors in an Asian-associated ancestry cluster had fewer N-insertions in productive TCRs than the approximately 700-donor mean. The study listed approximately 160 TCR beta chains as associated with cytomegalovirus. According to a later analysis, TCR association rates differed among HLA loci, with DRB1 alleles showing the most associated TCRs and HLA-C alleles showing the fewest. In vitro tests confirmed that a few of the cytomegalovirus-associated TCR beta chains recognize cytomegalovirus antigens. Because some donors lacked HLA typing at each locus, the association tests relied only on the typed subset. Because counts were too low, about 18 rarely observed V segments, including chromosome 9 orphons, were excluded from the earlier analysis of 500 to 700 of the donors. For the cohort, immune exposure information was limited to CMV serostatus. Most TCR sequences were observed very rarely across donors, whereas some public TCRs were present in many individuals. A group of highly shared sequence variants was considered likely to be a technical artifact of the sequencing pipeline. An earlier analysis of 450 to 750 of the donors showed that most TCR beta V segments appeared in productive rearrangements either about 87% or about 30% of the time, which broadly matched IMGT annotations. The classifier was reported to diagnose cytomegalovirus status with high specificity and sensitivity in both the original and validation cohorts. It was suggested by the authors that the approach could potentially be generalized to other disease states and immunological phenotypes. A further reported finding was that TCR beta sequences accurately predicted the HLA-A and HLA-B alleles for most subjects in the first cohort. Linkage disequilibrium might explain the correlated functional status among segregating V segments, but an unknown experimental factor could not be ruled out. In this cohort, only TCR beta chains were sequenced, and detectable features were limited by the absence of alpha or paired-chain data.

Turning to this clone: The antigen it binds to is not known. Base quality data are lacking; no much larger clone is found one base away.

This receptor was obtained from a woman under 40 in good health and CMV-seropositive. Sequencing used PBMCs.

The CDR3 reads CASSVTRDSVQYF. The DNA sequence reads TGTGCCAGCTCAGTTACACGGGACTCAGTGCAGTATTTT. This chain is built from TRBV18 and TRBJ2-3, with TRBD2 tentatively as D gene (6 bases match). At the junction V is shortened by 5 bases and J by 11 bases, with 17 bases in between. CDR1 and CDR2 (KGHSH, LQKENI) derive from the germline V gene. The CDR3 sequence holds 13 residues, the cysteine and phenylalanine included. Of the read, only the CDR3 DNA is kept; its 39 bases are in frame from base 1.